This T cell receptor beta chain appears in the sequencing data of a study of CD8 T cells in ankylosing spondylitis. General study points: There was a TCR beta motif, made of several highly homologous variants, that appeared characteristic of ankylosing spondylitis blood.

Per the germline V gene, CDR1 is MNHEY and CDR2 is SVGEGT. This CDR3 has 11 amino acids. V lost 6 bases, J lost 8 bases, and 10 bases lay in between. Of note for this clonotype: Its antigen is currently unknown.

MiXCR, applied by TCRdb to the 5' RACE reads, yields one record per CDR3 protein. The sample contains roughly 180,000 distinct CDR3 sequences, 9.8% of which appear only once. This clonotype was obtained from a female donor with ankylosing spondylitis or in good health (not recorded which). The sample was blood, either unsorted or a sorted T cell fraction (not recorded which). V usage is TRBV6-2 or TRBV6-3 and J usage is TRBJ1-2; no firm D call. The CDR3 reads CASSPSNGYTF. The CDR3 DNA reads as TGTGCCAGCAGCCCCTCAAACGGCTACACCTTC.